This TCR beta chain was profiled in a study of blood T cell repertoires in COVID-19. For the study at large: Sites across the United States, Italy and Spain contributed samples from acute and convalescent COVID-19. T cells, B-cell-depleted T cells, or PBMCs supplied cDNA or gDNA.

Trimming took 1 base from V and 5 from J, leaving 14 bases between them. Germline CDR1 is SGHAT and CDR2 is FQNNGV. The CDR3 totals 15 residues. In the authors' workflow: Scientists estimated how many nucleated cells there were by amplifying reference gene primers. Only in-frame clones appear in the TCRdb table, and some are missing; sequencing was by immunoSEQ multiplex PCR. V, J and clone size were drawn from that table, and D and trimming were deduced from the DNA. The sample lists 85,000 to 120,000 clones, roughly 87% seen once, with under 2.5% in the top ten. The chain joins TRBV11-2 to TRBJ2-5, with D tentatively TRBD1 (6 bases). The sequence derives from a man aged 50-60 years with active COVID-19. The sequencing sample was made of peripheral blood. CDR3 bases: TGTGCCAGCAGCTTAGGGGGACAACTAAGGGAGACCCAGTACTTC. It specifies CASSLGGQLRETQYF.